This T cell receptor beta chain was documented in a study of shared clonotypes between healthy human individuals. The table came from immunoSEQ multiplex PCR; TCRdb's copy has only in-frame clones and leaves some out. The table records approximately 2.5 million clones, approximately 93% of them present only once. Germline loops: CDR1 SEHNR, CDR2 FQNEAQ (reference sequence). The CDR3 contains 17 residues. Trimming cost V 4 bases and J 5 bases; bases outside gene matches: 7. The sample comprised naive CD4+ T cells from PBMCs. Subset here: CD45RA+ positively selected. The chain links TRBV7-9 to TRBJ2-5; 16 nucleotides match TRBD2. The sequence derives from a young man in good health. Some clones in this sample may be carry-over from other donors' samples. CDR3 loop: CASSSPGLAGGGETQYF. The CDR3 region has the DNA TGTGCCAGCAGCTCGCCGGGACTAGCGGGAGGGGGGGAGACCCAGTACTTC.